Below are 24 T cell receptor beta chains sequenced from a single sample in a study of CD8 T cells in ankylosing spondylitis (dated by TCRdb to the late 2010s). Libraries were constructed by 5' RACE. Data came from an Illumina HiSeq 2500. TCRdb ran its own pipeline on the public reads, namely fastp trimming at Q25 and MiXCR clone calling, and kept in-frame beta chains. For every CDR3 protein sequence, its rows merge into one entry that carries the most common genes and DNA. The sample data list 150,000 to 200,000 distinct CDR3 sequences, and around a tenth of these were observed just once. The ten largest clonotypes hold roughly 28% of the sample. Sequencing used blood, either unsorted or a sorted T cell fraction (not recorded which). These receptors were obtained from a male donor with ankylosing spondylitis or in good health (not recorded which).

This clonotype was counted at least ten times. CDR3 coding DNA: TGTGCCAGTGGGGGACTAGCGGGAAACGAGCAGTACTTC. Translating it yields CASGGLAGNEQYF. This chain uses TRBV6-6 with TRBJ2-7; 13 bases are shared with TRBD2. CDR3 length equals 13 residues. The V segment lost 9 bases and the J segment 5 bases; nucleotides outside the gene matches: 4. CDR1 is MNHNY, CDR2 SVGAGI, per germline (reference sequence).

This clonotype was counted many times. The chain recombines TRBV5-5 with TRBJ1-5; no reliable D call. This CDR3 is built from 17 residues. Germline CDR1 reads SGHKS; CDR2 reads YYEKEE (reference sequence). V was clipped by 0 bases and J by 4 bases, with 17 bases between them. The CDR3 DNA is TGTGCCAGCAGCTTGGGACCGGGAGGAGACGTGAATCAGCCCCAGCATTTT. This gives the protein CASSLGPGGDVNQPQHF. The full variable domain, rest sourced from reference TRBV5-5 and TRBJ1-5, is DAGVTQSPTHLIKTRGQQVTLRCSPISGHKSVSWYQQVLGQGPQFIFQYYEKEERGRGNFPDRFSARQFPNYSSELNVNALLLGDSALYLCASSLGPGGDVNQPQHFGDGTRLSIL.

This clonotype was picked up many times. The chain joins TRBV9 to TRBJ1-3; D perhaps matches TRBD1 (5 bases). Germline lookup yields CDR1 SGDLS and CDR2 YYNGEE. The CDR3 consists of 14 residues. V lost 4 bases to trimming and J lost 3 bases, with 11 bases between them. As DNA, the CDR3 is TGTGCCAGCAGCACCCGGGACCGTGGAAACACCATATATTTT. Its translation: CASSTRDRGNTIYF.

This clonotype occurred many times. This chain links TRBV28 with TRBJ1-2; D not resolved. Trimming removed 7 bases at V and 1 base at J, with 13 bases between. Germline V gene sequence: CDR1 MDHEN, CDR2 SYDVKM. The length of the CDR3 is 14 residues. The CDR3: CASTHSGVNYGYTF. The CDR3 DNA follows: TGTGCCAGCACCCACTCCGGAGTTAACTATGGCTACACCTTC.

In this sample, this clonotype turned up many times. The V and J genes are TRBV20-1 and TRBJ1-5, with 7 bases fitting TRBD1. The CDR3 runs 13 residues. Germline values: CDR1 DFQATT, CDR2 SNEGSKA (reference sequence). The V segment lost 3 bases and the J segment 4 bases; nucleotides outside the gene matches: 3. The CDR3: CSARQTGNQPQHF. CDR3 coding DNA: TGCAGTGCTAGGCAGACAGGGAATCAGCCCCAGCATTTT.

This clonotype showed up many times. The chain couples TRBV20-1 to TRBJ2-3, with D maybe TRBD2 (5 bases). The CDR3 has 14 residues. Germline loops: CDR1 DFQATT, CDR2 SNEGSKA (reference sequence). The V and J ends lost 1 base and 3 bases respectively, with 11 bases between them. CDR3 in amino acids: CSARGGEVTDTQYF. For the CDR3, the DNA is TGCAGTGCTAGAGGGGGAGAGGTGACAGATACGCAGTATTTT.

This clonotype was seen repeatedly, ten times or more. The chain links TRBV20-1 to TRBJ2-7; 9 nucleotides agree with TRBD1. The CDR3 is made up of 12 amino acids. CDR1 is DFQATT and CDR2 is SNEGSKA in the germline V gene (reference sequence). Trimming removed 6 bases from V and 3 bases from J; junction bases left unmatched: 3. DNA of the CDR3: TGCAGTGCAACGGGACAGGGCTACGAGCAGTACTTC. This gives the protein CSATGQGYEQYF.

This clonotype was detected ten times or more. J is TRBJ2-5 and V is TRBV12-3 or TRBV12-4, with 10 bases matching TRBD2. The V segment lost 5 bases and the J segment 4 bases; nucleotides outside the gene matches: 7. CDR3 length equals 15 residues. In DNA, the CDR3 is TGTGCCAGCAGTCCCATCTCTAGCGGGAGAGAGACCCAGTACTTC. Encoded protein: CASSPISSGRETQYF.

A few counts support this clonotype. This chain links TRBV5-4 with TRBJ2-3; no reliable D call. From germline, CDR1 is SGHNT and CDR2 YYREEE (reference sequence). V dropped 0 bases and J dropped 4 bases, with 6 bases sitting between them. The CDR3 totals 13 residues. CDR3: CASSLDTADTQYF. In DNA, the CDR3 is TGTGCCAGCAGCTTGGATACAGCAGATACGCAGTATTTT.

The chain combines TRBV11-2 with TRBJ1-4; D remains unclear. V shed 6 bases and J shed 3 bases, with 14 bases lying between them. The CDR3 covers 15 residues. Germline CDR1 is SGHAT and CDR2 is FQNNGV. The CDR3 nucleotides are TGTGCCAGCAGTCCAACCAGAGGGCCTAATGAAAAACTGTTTTTT. It encodes CASSPTRGPNEKLFF.

On this clonotype: Being one base from a much bigger clone, this may be a read error. The chain's CDR3 is CARGTVIDDAEAFF. DNA of the CDR3: TGTGCCCGAGGGACGGTCATTGATGACGCTGAAGCTTTCTTT. The rearrangement joins TRBV2 to TRBJ1-1; maybe TRBD1 (5 bases). The germline V and J ends were trimmed by 11 bases and 6 bases, with 22 bases remaining between them. There are 14 residues in the CDR3. Per germline, CDR1 SNHLY and CDR2 FYNNEI. Looking up the rest from reference TRBV2 and TRBJ1-1 gives the full variable domain: EPEVTQTPSHQVTQMGQEVILRCVPISNHLYFYWYRQILGQKVEFLVSFYNNEISEKSEIFDDQFSVERPDGSNFTLKIRSTKLEDSAMYFCARGTVIDDAEAFFGQGTRLTVV.

This clonotype was seen more than once but under ten times. The chain employs TRBV27 and TRBJ1-5, with D possibly being TRBD1 (6 bases). CDR1 and CDR2 from the germline V gene are MNHEY and SMNVEV (reference sequence). V was clipped by 4 bases and J by 2 bases, with 18 bases between them. CDR3 length: 17 amino acids. CDR3 in DNA: TGTGCCAGCAGTTCCCGACCGACAGGATATCGCAATCAGCCCCAGCATTTT. Encoded protein: CASSSRPTGYRNQPQHF.

The chain is built from TRBV7-2 and TRBJ2-5; D not resolved. Germline V CDR1 and CDR2: SGHTA, FQGNSA. This CDR3 spans 13 amino acids. Trimming took off 2 bases at V and 6 bases at J, with 10 bases between the two ends. The CDR3 region has the DNA TGTGCCAGCAGCTTACCCCCCGGAAAGACCCAGTACTTC. This codes for CASSLPPGKTQYF.

This clonotype was found many times. V usage is TRBV10-3 and J usage is TRBJ2-3; 14 bases agree with TRBD2. V lost 8 bases and J lost 1; bases outside the gene matches: 8. CDR3 length: 17 residues. CDR1 ENHRY and CDR2 SYGVKD come from the germline V gene. CDR3 sequence: CAIGRPGLAGGTDTQYF. The CDR3 DNA is TGTGCCATCGGAAGACCGGGACTAGCGGGGGGCACAGATACGCAGTATTTT.

This clonotype was seen a handful of times. The V call is TRBV11-1, the J call TRBJ2-3; D remains ambiguous. CDR1 and CDR2 (germline): SGHAT, FQDESV (reference sequence). The CDR3 contains 12 residues. Trimming pared 5 bases from V and 3 bases from J, leaving 6 bases between. CDR3 sequence (DNA): TGTGCCAGCAGCCGGGTTACAGATACGCAGTATTTT. Amino acids: CASSRVTDTQYF.

In this sample, this clonotype turned up many times. The chain couples TRBV28 to TRBJ2-3; TRBD2 matches 10 bases. The junction had 8 bases not matched to a gene; V was cut back by 3 bases and J by 2 bases. There are 17 residues in the CDR3. Per germline, CDR1 MDHEN and CDR2 SYDVKM. The CDR3 DNA reads as TGTGCCAGCAGTTTTGGCGGACTAGCGGACATCACAGATACGCAGTATTTT. This translates into CASSFGGLADITDTQYF. The full variable domain, with the rest looked up from reference TRBV28 and TRBJ2-3, is DVKVTQSSRYLVKRTGEKVFLECVQDMDHENMFWYRQDPGLGLRLIYFSYDVKMKEKGDIPEGYSVSREKKERFSLILESASTNQTSMYLCASSFGGLADITDTQYFGPGTRLTVL.

This clonotype was seen many times. V gene TRBV20-1 combines with J gene TRBJ2-7, with TRBD2 as a possible D gene (6 bases). V was pared by 5 bases and J by 6 bases, with 17 bases between. The germline gives CDR1 DFQATT, CDR2 SNEGSKA (reference sequence). This CDR3 is built from 13 residues. CDR3 sequence (DNA): TGCAGTGCTCCACATCCGGGAGATCGCGAGCAGTACTTC. It encodes CSAPHPGDREQYF.

At least ten counts were recorded for this clonotype. The rearrangement links TRBV6-1 to TRBJ1-2; D is ambiguous. V was shortened by 6 bases and J by 7 bases, with 15 bases between the two germline ends. Looked up from germline, CDR1 is MNHNS and CDR2 is SASEGT. This CDR3 is built from 13 residues. The DNA of the CDR3 is TGTGCCAGCAGCTCCGTCGGGGTTAGTGGCTACACCTTC. Amino acid sequence: CASSSVGVSGYTF.

There are many counts of this clonotype. The chain links TRBV15 to TRBJ1-5; possibly TRBD1 for D (5 bases). V shed 3 bases and J shed 5 bases, with 11 bases lying between them. Germline CDR1 and CDR2: LNHNV and YYDKDF (reference sequence). CDR3 length equals 14 residues. Here the CDR3 DNA reads TGTGCCACCAGCAGTCCGGGACCGGATCAGCCCCAGCATTTT. This encodes CATSSPGPDQPQHF.

In this sample, this clonotype turned up a few times. This chain links TRBV5-6 with TRBJ2-2; the D is unclear. Germline values: CDR1 SGHDT, CDR2 YYEEEE. This CDR3 contains 15 residues. The V end lost 0 bases, the J end lost 2 bases, and 8 bases lay between the germline ends. The CDR3 coding sequence is TGTGCCAGCAGCTTGGATACAGCTAACACCGGGGAGCTGTTTTTT. It translates to CASSLDTANTGELFF.

This clonotype was counted ten times or more. This sequence joins TRBV11-1 and TRBJ1-3, with TRBD1 matching 7 bases. Trimming removed 4 bases from V and 2 bases from J; junction bases left unmatched: 17. CDR3 size: 19 residues. The germline V gene encodes CDR1 SGHAT and CDR2 FQDESV (reference sequence). This CDR3 is CASSSPSLPGTDTGNTIYF. CDR3 nucleotide sequence: TGTGCCAGCAGCTCCCCCTCTTTACCCGGGACAGACACTGGAAACACCATATATTTT. Supplemented by reference TRBV11-1 and TRBJ1-3, the full variable domain reads EAEVAQSPRYKITEKSQAVAFWCDPISGHATLYWYRQILGQGPELLVQFQDESVVDDSQLPKDRFSAERLKGVDSTLKIQPAELGDSAMYLCASSSPSLPGTDTGNTIYFGEGSWLTVV.

This clonotype was seen many times. This rearrangement joins TRBV10-3 to TRBJ2-4; D call uncertain. Germline values: CDR1 ENHRY, CDR2 SYGVKD. V lost 3 bases and J 1 base, leaving 10 bases between the germline ends. This CDR3 comprises 15 residues. The CDR3 region is CAISESAQAKNIQYF. CDR3 in DNA: TGTGCCATCAGTGAAAGCGCACAGGCCAAAAACATTCAGTACTTC.

The chain has TRBV10-1 and TRBJ2-1; 10 bases agree with TRBD2. Germline-derived CDR1 and CDR2 are WNHNN and SYGVQD (reference sequence). After removal of 5 bases from V and 5 bases from J, the junction contained 3 bases not matched to a gene. The CDR3 is made up of 14 amino acids. In DNA form, the CDR3 reads TGCGCCAGCAGTCCTAGCGGGAGTGACAATGAGCAGTTCTTC. Its translation: CASSPSGSDNEQFF.

Written as DNA, the CDR3 is TGTGCCAGCAGAGTTGGACTAGCGGGAGTCTTGGAGACCCAGTACTTC. It encodes CASRVGLAGVLETQYF. The rearrangement links TRBV7-9 to TRBJ2-5, with 13 bases matching TRBD2. The trim removed 6 bases at V and 5 bases at J, leaving 9 bases unmatched. The CDR3 has 16 amino acids. CDR1 and CDR2 from the germline V gene are SEHNR and FQNEAQ (reference sequence).